This is a list of T cell receptor beta chains from one sample in a study of early stage breast cancer tumors. Sequencing was performed with immunoSEQ multiplex PCR; in TCRdb, only in-frame clones are kept and a portion is missing. The sample lists approximately 54,000 clones; around 80% were seen once. Sequenced: blood. These receptors originate from a person aged 40 to 50 with breast cancer. Both conserved end residues are part of each CDR3. The D gene is left open where the match is weak. Clone size appears in some rows only: once, few, many, or a class for an expanded clone.

V: TRBV27; size: -; D: -; J: TRBJ1-2; DNA: TGTGCCAGCAGTCCAACCGGGGGTTTTGACGGCTACACCTTC; CDR3: CASSPTGGFDGYTF
V: TRBV18; size: -; D: -; J: TRBJ1-5; DNA: TGTGCCAGCTCAGTCACAGCGGGGGAGGGTCAGCCCCAGCATTTT; CDR3: CASSVTAGEGQPQHF
V: TRBV11-3; size: once; D: -; J: TRBJ2-3; DNA: TGTGCCAGCAGCTTAGGGGAGGTGTATACAGATACGCAGTATTTT; CDR3: CASSLGEVYTDTQYF
V: TRBV6-1; size: -; D: -; J: TRBJ2-5; DNA: TGTGCCAGCAGTGAGAACGGATGGGAGACCCAGTACTTC; CDR3: CASSENGWETQYF
V: TRBV4-2; size: -; D: TRBD2; J: TRBJ2-3; DNA: TGTGCCAGCAGCCAAGGATTAGCGGGAGAGGGCACAGATACGCAGTATTTT; CDR3: CASSQGLAGEGTDTQYF
V: TRBV18; size: -; D: -; J: TRBJ2-1; DNA: TGTGCCAGCTCACCAAAACAAGGTGGTGGTACGGGATACTCCTACAATGAGCAGTTCTTC; CDR3: CASSPKQGGGTGYSYNEQFF
V: TRBV7-6; size: -; D: TRBD2; J: TRBJ2-7; DNA: TGTGCCAGCAGCTCTGGACTAGCGGGAGTATCTTACGAGCAGTACTTC; CDR3: CASSSGLAGVSYEQYF
V: TRBV7-9; size: -; D: -; J: TRBJ2-1; DNA: TGTGCCAGCAGCCGAACAGGCGATGAGCAGTTCTTC; CDR3: CASSRTGDEQFF
V: TRBV15; size: -; D: TRBD2; J: TRBJ2-2; DNA: TGTGCCACCAGCTGGCGACTAGCGGGAGGGCCGAGGACCGGGGAGCTGTTTTTT; CDR3: CATSWRLAGGPRTGELFF
V: TRBV6-5; size: -; D: TRBD2; J: TRBJ2-7; DNA: TGTGCCAGCAGCTCAAACCGGGAGGGGCTCTCCGAGCAGTACTTC; CDR3: CASSSNREGLSEQYF
V: TRBV7-2; size: -; D: -; J: TRBJ2-5; DNA: TGTGCCAGCACGGGGCAGCCCCCCCAAGAGACCCAGTACTTC; CDR3: CASTGQPPQETQYF
V: TRBV11-3; size: -; D: TRBD2; J: TRBJ2-7; DNA: TGTGCCAGCAGCTCCCGAGGGGCGCCTAGCGGGTCGACCTACGAGCAGTACTTC; CDR3: CASSSRGAPSGSTYEQYF
V: TRBV1; size: once; D: -; J: TRBJ2-7; DNA: TGCACCAGCAGCCAACTCACCAGTATAGGGGAGCAGTACTTC; CDR3: CTSSQLTSIGEQYF
V: TRBV4-2; size: -; D: -; J: TRBJ1-1; DNA: TGTGCCAGCAGCCAAGACCAGGTGGGCCACACTGAAGCTTTCTTT; CDR3: CASSQDQVGHTEAFF
V: TRBV6-1; size: -; D: TRBD1; J: TRBJ2-1; DNA: TGTGCCAGCAGAGCCGGGACAGTACACTACAATGAGCAGTTCTTC; CDR3: CASRAGTVHYNEQFF
V: TRBV7-9; size: -; D: TRBD1; J: TRBJ1-4; DNA: TGTGCCAGCAGCTTAGGCGGACAGGGCCGGTCGTCAACTAATGAAAAACTGTTTTTT; CDR3: CASSLGGQGRSSTNEKLFF
V: TRBV29-1; size: -; D: -; J: TRBJ1-1; DNA: TGCAGCGTTAGAGAAAACACTGAAGCTTTCTTT; CDR3: CSVRENTEAFF
V: TRBV19; size: many; D: -; J: TRBJ1-5; DNA: TGTGCCAGTAGTACAAGTCCGGGGAATCAGCCCCAGCATTTT; CDR3: CASSTSPGNQPQHF
V: TRBV19; size: -; D: -; J: TRBJ2-1; DNA: TGTGCCAGTAGCGTGGGTAGGAAGGCCCTGAACAATGAGCAGTTCTTC; CDR3: CASSVGRKALNNEQFF
V: TRBV25-1; size: -; D: TRBD2; J: TRBJ2-1; DNA: TGTGCCAGCAGTGAAAAGGGACTAGCGGGTTACAATGAGCAGTTCTTC; CDR3: CASSEKGLAGYNEQFF
V: TRBV2; size: -; D: -; J: TRBJ1-5; DNA: TGTGCCACTAACCGGGGGGAAAATCAGCCCCAGCATTTT; CDR3: CATNRGENQPQHF
V: TRBV25-1; size: -; D: -; J: TRBJ2-2; DNA: TGTGCCAGCAATGACTGGACGGCGAACACCGGGGAGCTGTTTTTT; CDR3: CASNDWTANTGELFF
V: TRBV14; size: -; D: -; J: TRBJ2-1; DNA: TGTGCCAGCAGCCGAGGGTTGCCGGGGAATGAGCAGTTCTTC; CDR3: CASSRGLPGNEQFF
V: TRBV19; size: -; D: -; J: TRBJ2-5; DNA: TGTGCCAACCTCCAAGAGACCCAGTACTTC; CDR3: CANLQETQYF
V: TRBV5-5; size: -; D: -; J: TRBJ2-7; DNA: TGTGCCAGCAGCTTGTTGGCTTCCTACGAGCAGTACTTC; CDR3: CASSLLASYEQYF
V: TRBV6-1; size: -; D: -; J: TRBJ2-2; DNA: TGTGCCAGCATTCTTAATCCCCAGGCCGGGGAGCTGTTTTTT; CDR3: CASILNPQAGELFF
V: TRBV18; size: -; D: -; J: TRBJ2-7; DNA: TGTGCCAGCTCACCACAATCAGGAGGCCTAACCTACGAGCAGTACTTC; CDR3: CASSPQSGGLTYEQYF
V: TRBV10-2; size: -; D: -; J: TRBJ2-3; DNA: TGCGCCAGCAGTGTGGCTAGACCAGATACGCAGTATTTT; CDR3: CASSVARPDTQYF